This T cell receptor beta chain came from a study of cytomegalovirus exposure and HLA in healthy donors. The PCR contained 60 Vbeta and 13 Jbeta primers. The method was immunoSEQ multiplex PCR; TCRdb's version includes in-frame clones alone and lacks a portion of them. The repertoire consists of 100,000 to 150,000 clones, with about 80% occurring once and the leading ten covering about 3.3%. Study outcomes and limitations: TCR sequences were mostly rare, though some public TCRs occurred in many donors. It was approximately 150 TCR beta chains that were listed as cytomegalovirus-associated.

In its sample, this clone was seen a few times. Antigen specificity is unknown. The ends were cut back, 4 bases at V and 8 bases at J, with 15 bases in the middle. The CDR3 extends over 13 amino acids. In germline, CDR1 is SGHKS, CDR2 YYEKEE (reference sequence). Sequenced material: PBMCs. This chain connects TRBV5-5 to TRBJ1-2; TRBD1 might be the D (6 bases). The clonotype comes from a male donor in good health and CMV-seronegative. CDR3 coding DNA: TGTGCCAGCAGCCTAGGGGGACGGGGCGGCTACACCTTC. This translates into CASSLGGRGGYTF. The variable domain in full, with the rest retrieved from reference TRBV5-5 and TRBJ1-2, is DAGVTQSPTHLIKTRGQQVTLRCSPISGHKSVSWYQQVLGQGPQFIFQYYEKEERGRGNFPDRFSARQFPNYSSELNVNALLLGDSALYLCASSLGGRGGYTFGSGTRLTVV.